These T cell receptor beta chains were read from a single sample in a study of blood T cell repertoires in COVID-19. Sequenced by immunoSEQ multiplex PCR; TCRdb stores in-frame clones only, minus some. The sample has about 100,000 clones, about nine tenths seen once. Sequenced input: peripheral blood. The source is a woman aged 45-60 years with COVID-19, enrolled during active disease. Both conserved end residues are part of each CDR3. The order of the fields is J gene, CDR3 length, D gene, clone size, V gene, CDR3 protein, CDR3 DNA. A D gene is named only where the DNA matches it firmly. Size is omitted from some rows. Given values are once, few, many or a class for expanded clones.

TRBJ1-1 | 12 | NA | NA | TRBV6-4 | CASSDIRGRAFF | TGTGCCAGCAGTGACATTCGAGGGAGAGCTTTCTTT
TRBJ2-1 | 14 | NA | NA | TRBV5-1 | CASSLEPAGNEQFF | TGCGCCAGCAGCTTGGAACCCGCGGGCAATGAGCAGTTCTTC
TRBJ2-3 | 14 | NA | NA | TRBV7-2 | CASSLTAHTDTQYF | TGTGCCAGCAGCTTGACTGCTCACACAGATACGCAGTATTTT
TRBJ1-2 | 15 | NA | NA | TRBV5-4 | CASSFLRQDNYGYTF | TGTGCCAGCAGCTTTTTGAGACAAGATAACTATGGCTACACCTTC
TRBJ1-6 | 16 | NA | NA | TRBV11-2 | CASSLDYGSYNSPLHF | TGTGCCAGCAGCTTAGATTACGGTTCCTATAATTCACCCCTCCACTTT
TRBJ1-4 | 15 | TRBD1 | NA | TRBV19 | CASSIPRGTNEKLFF | TGTGCCAGTAGTATCCCCAGGGGGACTAATGAAAAACTGTTTTTT
TRBJ2-1 | 15 | NA | once | TRBV12-5 | CASGLAVESYNEQFF | TGTGCTAGTGGTTTGGCGGTTGAGTCCTACAATGAGCAGTTCTTC
TRBJ1-6 | 13 | NA | NA | TRBV27 | CASSLAGGSPLHF | TGTGCCAGCAGTTTAGCCGGGGGTTCACCCCTCCACTTT
TRBJ1-4 | 14 | TRBD1 | NA | TRBV11-2 | CASSLGQGREKLFF | TGTGCCAGCAGCTTGGGACAGGGGAGGGAAAAACTGTTTTTT
TRBJ2-3 | 18 | TRBD2 | NA | TRBV7-6 | CASSRGFGAGVNTDTQYF | TGTGCCAGCAGCCGAGGGTTTGGGGCGGGGGTGAACACAGATACGCAGTATTTT
TRBJ1-5 | 15 | TRBD1 | NA | TRBV19 | CASSWTGNGNQPQHF | TGTGCCAGTAGTTGGACAGGGAACGGCAATCAGCCCCAGCATTTT
TRBJ1-1 | 14 | NA | NA | TRBV24-1 | CATRGGTENTEAFF | TGTGCCACCAGGGGGGGGACTGAGAACACTGAAGCTTTCTTT